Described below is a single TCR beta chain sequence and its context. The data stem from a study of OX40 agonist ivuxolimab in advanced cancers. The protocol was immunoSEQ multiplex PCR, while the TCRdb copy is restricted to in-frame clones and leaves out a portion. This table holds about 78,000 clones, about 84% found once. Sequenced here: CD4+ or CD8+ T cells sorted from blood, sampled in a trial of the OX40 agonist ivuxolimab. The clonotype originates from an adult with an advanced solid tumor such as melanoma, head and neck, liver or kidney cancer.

The CDR3: CASSYRDGRGLEQYF. For the CDR3, the DNA is TGTGCCAGCAGCTATCGGGACGGGAGGGGGCTGGAGCAGTACTTC. The V and J genes are TRBV5-6 and TRBJ2-7, with D possibly matching TRBD2 (8 bases). The V gene's germline CDR1 is SGHDT and CDR2 YYEEEE. Trimming took off 3 bases at V and 7 bases at J, with 20 bases between the two ends. This CDR3 is built from 15 residues.